This passage covers 32 T cell receptor beta chains from one sample sequenced in a study of vaccination and CD4 T cells after COVID-19. Treatment defined: roughly nine-day PBMC culture with coronavirus spike peptide pools or control peptides (ViraFEST assay). These receptors are not linked to any known antigen. Researchers used the Oncomine TCR Beta short-read assay to sequence DNA from cultured CD4+ T cells. TCRdb ran MiXCR on the PCR reads and lists one entry per CDR3 protein. The top ten clones hold about a third of a sample with 13,000 or so distinct CDR3 sequences, around 74% of them seen once. Sample: CD4+ T cells from blood, cultured in vitro. The receptors shown here come from a human donor who had recovered from COVID-19.

This clonotype has more than one count but fewer than ten. The chain combines TRBV20-1 with TRBJ2-3; 11 bases agree with TRBD2. The CDR3 covers 17 residues. The J segment lost 7 bases and the V segment lost 0 bases, leaving 12 bases of the junction unmatched. Germline CDR1 reads DFQATT; CDR2 reads SNEGSKA (reference sequence). CDR3 loop: CSAREGFSGRGGNTQYF. CDR3 nucleotides: TGCAGTGCTAGAGAGGGGTTTAGCGGGAGGGGGGGAAATACGCAGTATTTT.

The chain has TRBV5-6 and TRBJ2-5; TRBD1 matches at 8 bases. Germline trimming cut 1 base from V and 4 bases from J; bases unmatched to any gene: 6. This CDR3 is 15 amino acids long. The germline CDR1 and CDR2 sequences are SGHDT and YYEEEE. CDR3 nucleotide sequence: TGTGCCAGCAGCTTGATGGGCAGGGGGCCAGAGACCCAGTACTTC. This gives the protein CASSLMGRGPETQYF.

The chain combines TRBV6-2 or TRBV6-3 with TRBJ1-5; D ambiguous. In germline, CDR1 is MNHEY, CDR2 SVGEGT. Between the trimmed V and J ends, which lost 6 bases and 11 bases, there was a span of 14 bases. CDR3 length: 12 residues. In nucleotides, the CDR3 is TGTGCCAGCAGCGATCGAGAAGGCGCCCAGCATTTT. It is translated as CASSDREGAQHF.

The V and J genes are TRBV7-2 and TRBJ2-7; D is possibly TRBD2 (6 bases). Germline loops: CDR1 SGHTA, CDR2 FQGNSA. V lost 7 bases to trimming and J lost 0 bases, with 13 bases between them. The CDR3 extends over 14 amino acids. The CDR3 loop is CASTLMGGSYEQYF. CDR3 nucleotide sequence: TGTGCCAGCACCCTTATGGGGGGCTCCTACGAGCAGTACTTC.

This chain links TRBV7-9 with TRBJ2-7; D possibly corresponds to TRBD2 (6 bases). This CDR3 is 16 amino acids long. The germline CDR1 and CDR2 sequences are SEHNR and FQNEAQ (reference sequence). The germline V and J ends were trimmed by 5 bases and 0 bases, with 17 bases remaining between them. The CDR3 bases are TGTGCCAGCAGCCCGGGACTTTTGCGGACCTCCTACGAGCAGTACTTC. This encodes CASSPGLLRTSYEQYF.

This chain uses TRBV27 with TRBJ2-6; D is unresolved. The CDR3 is 17 amino acids. Germline V gene lookup returns CDR1 MNHEY and CDR2 SMNVEV (reference sequence). V gave up 0 bases and J gave up 1 base, with 10 bases separating them. CDR3 residues: CASSLSAGPSGANVLTF. In DNA, the CDR3 is TGTGCCAGCAGTTTATCGGCAGGCCCGTCTGGGGCCAACGTCCTGACTTTC.

The gene calls are TRBV7-9 and TRBJ2-5; weak D call: TRBD1 (6 bases). V gave up 4 bases and J gave up 2 bases, with 8 bases separating them. There are 13 residues in the CDR3. CDR1 is SEHNR and CDR2 is FQNEAQ in the germline V gene (reference sequence). CDR3 bases: TGTGCCAGCAGCTACAGGGTGCAAGAGACCCAGTACTTC. Translated, it gives CASSYRVQETQYF.

This clonotype was counted only a few times. The chain has TRBV10-3 and TRBJ1-1; D uncertain. CDR1 ENHRY and CDR2 SYGVKD come from the germline V gene. Trimming shortened V by 8 bases and J by 1 base, and 8 bases separated the two germline ends. The CDR3 is made up of 12 amino acids. The CDR3 loop reads CAIGRENTEAFF. CDR3 DNA sequence: TGTGCCATCGGACGGGAGAACACTGAAGCTTTCTTT.

The rearrangement joins TRBV7-2 to TRBJ2-3, with 12 bases identical to TRBD2. The CDR3 length is 17 residues. Trimming took 0 bases from V and 7 from J; bases not matched to a gene: 8. Germline CDR1 SGHTA, CDR2 FQGNSA. For the CDR3, the DNA is TGTGCCAGCAGCTTAGCGCCTAGCGGGAGGGCCAAGTATACGCAGTATTTT. Its protein is CASSLAPSGRAKYTQYF.

V gene TRBV6-5 combines with J gene TRBJ2-7; possible D gene TRBD1, 6 bases. The CDR3 has 14 residues. Germline lookup yields CDR1 MNHEY and CDR2 SVGAGI. V lost 2 bases to trimming and J lost 4 bases, with 12 bases between them. The CDR3 loop reads CASSYQLRGYEQYF. CDR3 nucleotide sequence: TGTGCCAGCAGTTACCAACTCAGGGGTTACGAGCAGTACTTC.

As DNA, the CDR3 is TGTGCCAGCAGCTCTAGCTCTGGAAACACCATATATTTT. Encoded protein: CASSSSSGNTIYF. The rearrangement joins TRBV7-2 to TRBJ1-3; no definite D call. This CDR3 is built from 13 residues. Germline CDR1 is SGHTA and CDR2 is FQGNSA. V was pared by 4 bases and J by 0 bases, with 4 bases between. The whole variable domain, filled in from reference TRBV7-2 and TRBJ1-3, reads GAGVSQSPSNKVTEKGKDVELRCDPISGHTALYWYRQSLGQGLEFLIYFQGNSAPDKSGLPSDRFSAERTGGSVSTLTIQRTQQEDSAVYLCASSSSSGNTIYFGEGSWLTVV.

The genes are TRBV5-1 and TRBJ1-6; TRBD1 aligns across 11 bases. The CDR3 is 16 residues long. Unmatched junction bases numbered 8, after V lost 4 bases and J lost 8 bases. Germline CDR1 and CDR2: SGHRS and YFSETQ. This CDR3 reads CASSLGQGAGYSPLHF. The CDR3 nucleotides read TGCGCCAGCAGCCTAGGACAGGGGGCAGGTTATTCACCCCTCCACTTT.

In its sample, this clonotype was seen a few times. The J gene is TRBJ1-2, the V gene TRBV18, with no clear D. The CDR3 is 13 amino acids. In germline, CDR1 is KGHSH, CDR2 LQKENI. The germline V and J ends were trimmed by 3 bases and 6 bases, with 11 bases remaining between them. The CDR3: CASSPRSGDGYTF. The CDR3 DNA sequence: TGTGCCAGCTCACCCCGGAGTGGGGATGGCTACACCTTC.

The chain carries TRBV20-1 and TRBJ2-3, with TRBD2 matching over 7 bases. The trim removed 8 bases at V and 5 bases at J, leaving 13 bases unmatched. Germline V gene lookup returns CDR1 DFQATT and CDR2 SNEGSKA (reference sequence). This CDR3 spans 14 amino acids. The CDR3 coding sequence is TGCAGTCATAGGCGAGCGGGAAGGGGAGATACGCAGTATTTT. Encoded protein: CSHRRAGRGDTQYF.

V usage is TRBV30 and J usage is TRBJ2-7, with a possible D match to TRBD1 (5 bases). The V gene's germline CDR1 is GTSNPN and CDR2 SVGIG (reference sequence). The germline V and J ends were trimmed by 6 bases and 2 bases, with 17 bases remaining between them. The CDR3 spans 14 residues. CDR3 in DNA: TGTGCCTGCATCGACAGAACTTATACCTACGAGCAGTACTTC. Protein product: CACIDRTYTYEQYF.

The chain uses TRBV10-2 and TRBJ1-6, with D hard to call. CDR1 and CDR2 from the germline V gene are WSHSY and SAAADI. The CDR3 spans 13 residues. Between the trimmed V and J ends, which lost 0 bases and 10 bases, there was a span of 7 bases. The CDR3 nucleotides are TGCGCCAGCAGTGAGTCAATGGCCTCACCCCTCCACTTT. Its translation is CASSESMASPLHF.

This chain uses TRBV28 with TRBJ2-7, with 14 bases lining up with TRBD2. CDR1 and CDR2 (germline): MDHEN, SYDVKM. The CDR3 spans 15 residues. After removal of 6 bases from V and 5 bases from J, the junction contained 6 bases not matched to a gene. The CDR3 DNA reads TGTGCCAGCAGGTCCGGGACTAGCGGGAGCCACGAGCAGTACTTC. It specifies CASRSGTSGSHEQYF.

This chain connects TRBV6-5 to TRBJ1-2; D is ambiguous. The CDR3 has 14 residues. CDR1 is MNHEY, CDR2 SVGAGI, per germline. Trimming shortened V by 0 bases and J by 9 bases, and 14 bases separated the two germline ends. The CDR3 region has the DNA TGTGCCAGCAGTTACTCGATCTTAACGCCGAGCTACACCTTC. It encodes CASSYSILTPSYTF.

This clonotype was counted between two and nine times. V is TRBV20-1 and J is TRBJ1-5; 7 bases line up with TRBD1. This CDR3 region has 15 residues. Germline V gene sequence: CDR1 DFQATT, CDR2 SNEGSKA (reference sequence). V lost 5 bases and J lost 6; bases outside the gene matches: 13. In nucleotides, the CDR3 is TGCAGTGCTGGGGGGACAGCGTATGTCGGTCAGCCCCAGCATTTT. Protein sequence: CSAGGTAYVGQPQHF.

The chain recombines TRBV7-9 with TRBJ1-2; no clear D gene. V was cut by 3 bases and J by 0 bases, with 8 bases left in between. This CDR3 is built from 14 residues. CDR1 and CDR2 from the germline V gene are SEHNR and FQNEAQ (reference sequence). The CDR3 DNA reads as TGTGCCAGCAGCTTTGCAGCACCTAACTATGGCTACACCTTC. This codes for CASSFAAPNYGYTF.

The J gene is TRBJ1-2, the V gene TRBV6-1; D is unclear. There are 12 residues in the CDR3. Germline CDR1 reads MNHNS; CDR2 reads SASEGT. V was cut by 5 bases and J by 4 bases, with 8 bases left in between. For the CDR3, the DNA is TGTGCCAGCAGTAATGAGGTCTATGGCTACACCTTC. Its translation is CASSNEVYGYTF.

The V and J genes are TRBV20-1 and TRBJ1-2, with 7 nucleotides matching TRBD1. This CDR3 has 13 amino acids. The V and J ends lost 3 bases and 7 bases, in that order; junction bases with no gene match: 8. Germline CDR1 DFQATT, CDR2 SNEGSKA (reference sequence). The CDR3 protein is CSASRQGESGYTF. The CDR3 DNA reads TGCAGTGCTAGTCGGCAGGGGGAGAGTGGCTACACCTTC.

This clonotype was detected once. The chain has TRBV7-3 and TRBJ1-2, with D uncertain. The CDR3 is 15 amino acids. From germline, CDR1 is SGHTA and CDR2 FQGTGA. Trimming took off 0 bases at V and 0 bases at J, with 8 bases between the two ends. CDR3: CASSLTGVTNYGYTF. The CDR3 DNA reads as TGTGCCAGCAGCTTAACAGGAGTCACTAACTATGGCTACACCTTC.

The count of this clonotype is one. The chain is built from TRBV7-2 and TRBJ2-1; perhaps TRBD2 as D (6 bases). The CDR3 is made up of 13 amino acids. V lost 6 bases to trimming and J lost 3 bases, with 9 bases between them. Germline lookup yields CDR1 SGHTA and CDR2 FQGNSA. The CDR3 spells CASRRDLYNEQFF. The CDR3 nucleotides read TGTGCCAGCAGGCGGGACCTCTACAATGAGCAGTTCTTC.

The chain employs TRBV12-5 and TRBJ2-1, with 13 bases fitting TRBD2. The CDR3 loop spans 17 amino acids. Germline V gene sequence: CDR1 LGHNT, CDR2 FRNRAP. J gave up 5 bases and V 0 bases, and 4 bases lay outside the gene matches. DNA of the CDR3: TGTGCTAGTGGTTTGGTGCCGGGACTAGCGGGGAACAATGAGCAGTTCTTC. This sequence encodes CASGLVPGLAGNNEQFF.

The chain uses TRBV5-4 and TRBJ1-2; unclear D gene. The ends were cut back, 5 bases at V and 5 bases at J, with 10 bases in the middle. The length of the CDR3 is 12 residues. From germline, CDR1 is SGHNT and CDR2 YYREEE (reference sequence). This CDR3 is CASRTWGYGYTF. CDR3 DNA sequence: TGTGCCAGCAGGACCTGGGGTTATGGCTACACCTTC.

The J gene is TRBJ2-3, the V gene TRBV7-3; 10 nucleotides align to TRBD2. V was clipped by 2 bases and J by 0 bases; unmatched bases: 5. Per the germline V gene, CDR1 is SGHTA and CDR2 is FQGTGA. The CDR3 spans 17 residues. Here the CDR3 reads CASSLDASGRSTDTQYF. CDR3 DNA: TGTGCCAGCAGCTTAGACGCTAGCGGGAGAAGCACAGATACGCAGTATTTT. Based on the CDR3 plus reference TRBV7-3 and TRBJ2-3, the full variable domain is GAGVSQTPSNKVTEKGKYVELRCDPISGHTALYWYRQSLGQGPEFLIYFQGTGAADDSGLPNDRFFAVRPEGSVSTLKIQRTERGDSAVYLCASSLDASGRSTDTQYFGPGTRLTVL.

V and J are TRBV2 and TRBJ1-5, with 8 positions matching TRBD1. The V gene's germline CDR1 is SNHLY and CDR2 FYNNEI. J lost 1 base, V lost 5 bases, and 10 bases had no gene match. The CDR3 extends over 17 amino acids. Here the CDR3 reads CASSPPRTGRSNQPQHF. CDR3 sequence (DNA): TGTGCCAGCAGTCCACCGCGGACAGGGCGAAGCAATCAGCCCCAGCATTTT.

The chain joins TRBV5-1 to TRBJ1-5; TRBD1 matches 7 bases. J was trimmed by 6 bases and V by 4 bases; bases with no gene match: 10. The V gene's germline CDR1 is SGHRS and CDR2 YFSETQ. CDR3 length: 15 residues. The CDR3 coding sequence is TGCGCCAGCAGCACCGACGACAGGGTCGGTCAGCCCCAGCATTTT. Residues: CASSTDDRVGQPQHF.

This clonotype was recorded once. The rearrangement links TRBV7-9 to TRBJ2-7, with 10 bases identical to TRBD1. The germline V gene encodes CDR1 SEHNR and CDR2 FQNEAQ (reference sequence). Germline trimming cut 7 bases from V and 2 bases from J; bases unmatched to any gene: 11. The CDR3 spans 16 residues. CDR3 amino acids: CASNDYAGTGAYEQYF. CDR3 DNA sequence: TGTGCCAGCAACGACTACGCCGGGACAGGGGCCTACGAGCAGTACTTC.

A few counts support this clonotype. The chain uses TRBV15 and TRBJ1-4, with 10 bases fitting TRBD1. Germline loops: CDR1 LNHNV, CDR2 YYDKDF (reference sequence). The CDR3 is 18 residues long. V trimming: 5 bases; J trimming: 3 bases; junction bases outside the gene matches: 12. This CDR3 is CATSGRRDRGLANEKLFF. The CDR3 coding sequence is TGTGCCACCAGCGGACGCCGGGACAGGGGCCTAGCTAATGAAAAACTGTTTTTT.

This chain connects TRBV24-1 to TRBJ1-5; perhaps TRBD1 as D (6 bases). Germline CDR1 KGHDR, CDR2 SFDVKD. There are 16 residues in the CDR3. Trimming removed 3 bases at V and 0 bases at J, with 11 bases between. CDR3 protein: CATSDSRGASNQPQHF. Here the CDR3 DNA reads TGTGCCACCAGTGATAGCCGGGGGGCTAGCAATCAGCCCCAGCATTTT.